This paragraph reports one T cell receptor beta chain. Its antigen is not identified. The sample originates from a study of PD-L1 blockade in urothelial cancer. Study context: About 90% of the 29 patients were men with bladder-origin urothelial cancer. Each blood sample yielded a median of about 130,000 T cells.

Some clones are missing from TCRdb's copy, which holds only in-frame ones; the method was immunoSEQ multiplex PCR. The sample shows approximately 47,000 clones, roughly 80% of them seen only once. CDR3 length equals 12 residues. Trimming left V 5 bases short and J 4 bases short, with 11 bases between. The germline gives CDR1 GTSNPN, CDR2 SVGIG (reference sequence). Specified time point: pretreatment peripheral blood. Overall study results and limits: Clonality of blood TCR below the median before treatment predicted better survival.

This material consisted of PBMCs, taken around atezolizumab (anti-PD-L1) treatment. The clonotype comes from a man aged 50-60 years with urothelial cancer. This chain uses TRBV30 with TRBJ1-2; the D is unclear. The CDR3 reads CAWATRTYGYTF. As DNA, the CDR3 is TGTGCCTGGGCGACTAGGACCTATGGCTACACCTTC.